These 12 T cell receptor beta chains came from one sample sequenced in a study of T-cell memory formation after mild COVID-19. TCRdb recomputed calls from the 5' RACE reads with MiXCR, one row per CDR3 protein. The table records roughly 170,000 distinct CDR3 sequences, roughly 23% of them present only once. Sequencing used PBMCs or a T cell subset sorted from them (not recorded which). The source is an adult woman who had mild COVID-19 (a few samples of this study predate the infection). Cell type and time point are not known.

This rearrangement joins TRBV5-6 to TRBJ1-2; tentative D call: TRBD1 (5 bases). Germline CDR1 is SGHDT and CDR2 is YYEEEE. This CDR3 has 14 amino acids. V shed 4 bases and J shed 4 bases, with 14 bases lying between them. CDR3 loop: CASSALQVSYGYTF. In DNA, the CDR3 is TGTGCCAGCAGCGCATTACAGGTGTCCTATGGCTACACCTTC.

The rearrangement links TRBV24-1 to TRBJ2-3; D may be TRBD1 or TRBD2 (5 bases each). The germline CDR1 and CDR2 sequences are KGHDR and SFDVKD. The ends were cut back, 4 bases at V and 5 bases at J, with 18 bases in the middle. This CDR3 is 16 amino acids long. This chain's CDR3 is CATSEETLGTRDTQYF. DNA of the CDR3: TGTGCCACCAGTGAGGAAACCCTCGGGACCAGAGATACGCAGTATTTT.

This CDR3 reads CSPLTRRDEQFF. Written as DNA, the CDR3 is TGCAGTCCCCTAACCCGACGGGATGAGCAGTTCTTC. V and J are TRBV20-1 and TRBJ2-1, with no clear D. CDR1 and CDR2 (germline): DFQATT, SNEGSKA (reference sequence). CDR3 length: 12 amino acids. Trimming pared 8 bases from V and 8 bases from J, leaving 16 bases between.

By share, this clonotype ranks as large (0.1 to 1%). The chain has TRBV6-1 and TRBJ2-7; D gene ambiguous. CDR1 and CDR2 from the germline V gene are MNHNS and SASEGT. The CDR3 extends over 16 amino acids. V was cut by 0 bases and J by 4 bases, with 16 bases left in between. The CDR3 spells CASSEAPPPLGYEQYF. In nucleotides, the CDR3 is TGTGCCAGCAGTGAAGCTCCCCCGCCTCTCGGTTACGAGCAGTACTTC.

This clonotype was counted many times. The chain uses TRBV7-2 and TRBJ2-1, with D possibly matching TRBD1 (6 bases). V lost 5 bases to trimming and J lost 5 bases, with 13 bases between them. The CDR3 is 14 residues long. Germline V gene sequence: CDR1 SGHTA, CDR2 FQGNSA. The CDR3 DNA sequence: TGTGCCAGCAGCCTGACAGGCCCAGACAATGAGCAGTTCTTC. This gives the protein CASSLTGPDNEQFF. Variable domain in full (rest from reference TRBV7-2 and TRBJ2-1): GAGVSQSPSNKVTEKGKDVELRCDPISGHTALYWYRQSLGQGLEFLIYFQGNSAPDKSGLPSDRFSAERTGGSVSTLTIQRTQQEDSAVYLCASSLTGPDNEQFFGPGTRLTVL.

This clonotype has ten or more counts. The rearrangement uses TRBV7-2 and TRBJ2-2; D is perhaps TRBD1 (5 bases). Germline CDR1 reads SGHTA; CDR2 reads FQGNSA. With 1 base removed from V and 4 bases from J, the gap between germline ends came to 16 bases. The CDR3 spans 17 residues. The CDR3 DNA reads TGTGCCAGCAGCTTAGAAGGGGCTAGTGTGGGCACCGGGGAGCTGTTTTTT. Its protein product is CASSLEGASVGTGELFF. Full variable domain (remainder filled in from reference TRBV7-2 and TRBJ2-2): GAGVSQSPSNKVTEKGKDVELRCDPISGHTALYWYRQSLGQGLEFLIYFQGNSAPDKSGLPSDRFSAERTGGSVSTLTIQRTQQEDSAVYLCASSLEGASVGTGELFFGEGSRLTVL.

The chain has TRBV9 and TRBJ2-7; 9 nucleotides agree with TRBD2. V lost 4 bases, J lost 6 bases, and 8 bases stayed unmatched. CDR3 size: 14 residues. Germline lookup yields CDR1 SGDLS and CDR2 YYNGEE. CDR3 coding DNA: TGTGCCAGCAGCCCAGGGACTAGCCCATCCGAGCAGTACTTC. This translates into CASSPGTSPSEQYF.

The chain uses TRBV12-3 or TRBV12-4 and TRBJ2-1, with D maybe TRBD1 (6 bases). CDR3 length: 19 amino acids. V dropped 3 bases and J dropped 3 bases, with 24 bases sitting between them. CDR3 nucleotides: TGTGCCAGCAGTTTTGTCCAGGGGCAAGGTCTTTCTTACTACAATGAGCAGTTCTTC. This encodes CASSFVQGQGLSYYNEQFF.

This clonotype showed up just a few times. This chain uses TRBV4-1 with TRBJ2-7; possibly TRBD1 for D (6 bases). Germline CDR1 MGHRA, CDR2 YSYEKL. Between the trimmed V and J ends, which lost 3 bases and 3 bases, there was a span of 15 bases. This CDR3 spans 15 amino acids. CDR3 amino acids: CASSHEARGIYEQYF. In DNA, the CDR3 is TGCGCCAGCAGCCATGAGGCCAGGGGAATCTACGAGCAGTACTTC.

This chain connects TRBV6-6 to TRBJ1-1, with D perhaps matching TRBD1 (5 bases). The germline CDR1 and CDR2 sequences are MNHNY and SVGAGI (reference sequence). The CDR3 contains 13 residues. V shed 5 bases and J shed 1 base, with 8 bases lying between them. CDR3 nucleotides: TGTGCCAGCAGTGCGACAGCGAACACTGAAGCTTTCTTT. Protein: CASSATANTEAFF.

The chain joins TRBV29-1 to TRBJ2-1, with a weak D call TRBD2 (6 bases). This CDR3 is built from 15 residues. V shed 7 bases and J shed 8 bases, with 24 bases lying between them. The germline CDR1 and CDR2 sequences are SQVTM and ANQGSEA. As DNA, the CDR3 is TGCAGCGCCAATGGCGGGACGGGCCGTCTTGATGAGCAGTTCTTC. This sequence encodes CSANGGTGRLDEQFF.

A few counts support this clonotype. V and J are TRBV27 and TRBJ2-2; perhaps TRBD1 as D (6 bases). The CDR3 has 15 amino acids. V dropped 5 bases and J dropped 4 bases, with 14 bases sitting between them. CDR1 MNHEY and CDR2 SMNVEV come from the germline V gene (reference sequence). CDR3 loop: CASSEDRQSTGELFF. The CDR3 DNA reads as TGTGCCAGCAGTGAAGACAGGCAATCCACCGGGGAGCTGTTTTTT.